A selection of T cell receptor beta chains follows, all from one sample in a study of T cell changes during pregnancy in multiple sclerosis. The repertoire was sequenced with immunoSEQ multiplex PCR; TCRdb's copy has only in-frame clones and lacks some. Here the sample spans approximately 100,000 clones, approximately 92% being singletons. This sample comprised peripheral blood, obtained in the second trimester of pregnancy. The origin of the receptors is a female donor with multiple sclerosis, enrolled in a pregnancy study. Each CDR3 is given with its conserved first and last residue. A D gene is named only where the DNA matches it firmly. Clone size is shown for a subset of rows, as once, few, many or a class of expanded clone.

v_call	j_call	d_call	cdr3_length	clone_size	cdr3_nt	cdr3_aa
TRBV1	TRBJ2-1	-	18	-	TGCACCAGCAGCCAAGAATATCGTATTAGCTTCCCGTACAATGAGCAGTTCTTC	CTSSQEYRISFPYNEQFF
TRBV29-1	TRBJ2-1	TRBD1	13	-	TGCAGCGTAGCCAGGACAGGGGGCAATGAGCAGTTCTTC	CSVARTGGNEQFF
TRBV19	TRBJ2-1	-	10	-	TGTGCCAGTAGTGGTTCGGGAGTATTCTTC	CASSGSGVFF
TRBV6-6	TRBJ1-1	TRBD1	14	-	TGTGCCAGCAGGCGACAGGGGATATTGACTGAAGCTTTCTTT	CASRRQGILTEAFF
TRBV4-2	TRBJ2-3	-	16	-	TGTGCCAGCAGCCAAGATCCGTCGTATAGCACAGATACGCAGTATTTT	CASSQDPSYSTDTQYF
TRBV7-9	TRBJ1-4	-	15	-	TGTGCCAGCAGCTTAATGACAGGCACCTATGAAAAACTGTTTTTT	CASSLMTGTYEKLFF
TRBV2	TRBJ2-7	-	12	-	TGTGCCAGCAGTGCTAGGATAAACGAGCAGTACTTC	CASSARINEQYF
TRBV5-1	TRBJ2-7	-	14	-	TGCGCCAGCAGCTTGGAGGGGAAAAACTACGAGCAGTACTTC	CASSLEGKNYEQYF
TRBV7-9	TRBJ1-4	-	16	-	TGTGCCAGCAGCTTAGGGGGCGGGACAACTAATGAAAAACTGTTTTTT	CASSLGGGTTNEKLFF
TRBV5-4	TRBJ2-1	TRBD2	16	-	TGTGCCAGCCATAGCGGGAGCCCAGGGACCTACAATGAGCAGTTCTTC	CASHSGSPGTYNEQFF
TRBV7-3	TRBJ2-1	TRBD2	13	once	TGTGCCAGCAGCACCCGGACTAGCGGCGAGCAGTTCTTC	CASSTRTSGEQFF
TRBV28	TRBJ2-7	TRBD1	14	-	TGTGCCAGCAGTTTACCGGGACAGCACTACGAGCAGTACTTC	CASSLPGQHYEQYF
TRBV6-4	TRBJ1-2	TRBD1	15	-	TGTGCCAGCAGTGCCCAGACAGGGACTAACTATGGCTACACCTTC	CASSAQTGTNYGYTF
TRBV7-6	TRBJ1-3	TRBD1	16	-	TGTGCCAGCAGCGTAGGGACAGGGGTATCGGGAAACACCATATATTTT	CASSVGTGVSGNTIYF
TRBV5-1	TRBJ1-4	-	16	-	TGCGCCAGCAGCTTGGTGTCCAGGGGAAGGAATGAAAAACTGTTTTTT	CASSLVSRGRNEKLFF
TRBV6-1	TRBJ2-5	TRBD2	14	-	TGTGCCAGCAGTGGTCTAGCGGGAGAGGGGACCCAGTACTTC	CASSGLAGEGTQYF
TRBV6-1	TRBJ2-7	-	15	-	TGTGCCAGCAGTGAACGGGAGCGGGCTCCCTACGAGCAGTACTTC	CASSERERAPYEQYF
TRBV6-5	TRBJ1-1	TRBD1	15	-	TGTGCCAGCAGTAACCGACAGGGTCGGAACACTGAAGCTTTCTTT	CASSNRQGRNTEAFF
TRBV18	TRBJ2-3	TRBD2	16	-	TGTGCCAGCTCACCAACGGGCGGGGGAAGAACAGATACGCAGTATTTT	CASSPTGGGRTDTQYF
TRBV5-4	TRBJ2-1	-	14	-	TGTGCCAGCAGTTCCCCGAGGGACTACAATGAGCAGTTCTTC	CASSSPRDYNEQFF
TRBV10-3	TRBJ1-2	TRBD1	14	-	TGTGCCATCAGTGAGGGGCAGGGGGCCTTGGGCTACACCTTC	CAISEGQGALGYTF
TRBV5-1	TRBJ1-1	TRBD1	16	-	TGCGCCAGCATGTCTCGGCAGGGGGCGCCGGACACTGAAGCTTTCTTT	CASMSRQGAPDTEAFF
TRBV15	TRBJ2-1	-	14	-	TGTGCCACCAGCAAGGGGGGGTTTTACAATGAGCAGTTCTTC	CATSKGGFYNEQFF